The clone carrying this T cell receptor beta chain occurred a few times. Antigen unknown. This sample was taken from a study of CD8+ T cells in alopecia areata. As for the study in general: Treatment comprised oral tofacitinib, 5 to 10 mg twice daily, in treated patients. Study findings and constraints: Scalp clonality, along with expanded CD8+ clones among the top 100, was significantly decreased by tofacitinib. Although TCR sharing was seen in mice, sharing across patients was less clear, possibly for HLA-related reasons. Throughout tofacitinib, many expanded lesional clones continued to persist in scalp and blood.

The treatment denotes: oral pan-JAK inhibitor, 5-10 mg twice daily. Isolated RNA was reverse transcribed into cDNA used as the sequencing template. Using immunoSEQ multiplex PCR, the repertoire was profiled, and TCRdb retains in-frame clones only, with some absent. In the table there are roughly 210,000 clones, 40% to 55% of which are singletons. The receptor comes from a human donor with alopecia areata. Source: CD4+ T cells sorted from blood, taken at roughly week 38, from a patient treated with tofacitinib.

The CDR3 nucleotides are TGCGCCAGCAGGCCCGGGACTGCCAATGAGCAGTTCTTC. Translated, it gives CASRPGTANEQFF. The J gene is TRBJ2-1, the V gene TRBV5-1; weak D call: TRBD2 (6 bases). V shed 5 bases and J shed 6 bases, with 12 bases lying between them. This CDR3 spans 13 amino acids. Per germline, CDR1 SGHRS and CDR2 YFSETQ.